These 10 T cell receptor beta chains originate from one sample sequenced in a study of technical replicates of blood from several donors. Using immunoSEQ multiplex PCR, the repertoire was profiled, and TCRdb retains in-frame clones only, with some absent. This table holds about 72,000 clones, 92% found once. Sequenced material: T cells isolated from PBMCs. All receptors derive from a human donor in good health.

This chain connects TRBV9 to TRBJ2-6; D may be TRBD2 (5 bases). The CDR3 runs to 16 residues. V dropped 2 bases and J dropped 0 bases, with 9 bases sitting between them. The germline V gene has CDR1 SGDLS and CDR2 YYNGEE. CDR3 nucleotides: TGTGCCAGCAGCGTGGACTCGAGCTCTGGGGCCAACGTCCTGACTTTC. It yields the protein CASSVDSSSGANVLTF.

This chain connects TRBV6-5 to TRBJ1-3, with D uncertain. Per germline, CDR1 MNHEY and CDR2 SVGAGI. The CDR3 length is 13 residues. V lost 6 bases, J lost 4 bases, and 10 bases lay in between. CDR3 protein: CASSPLRGNTIYF. The DNA for the CDR3 is TGTGCCAGCAGCCCTTTGCGGGGAAACACCATATATTTT.

The sample holds a few counts of this clone. The chain combines TRBV30 with TRBJ1-1; D possibly corresponds to TRBD1 (5 bases). Per germline, CDR1 GTSNPN and CDR2 SVGIG (reference sequence). There are 12 residues in the CDR3. V shed 0 bases and J shed 5 bases, with 7 bases lying between them. The chain's CDR3 is CAWSVRGTEAFF. The CDR3, as DNA: TGTGCCTGGAGTGTAAGGGGTACTGAAGCTTTCTTT.

This clone showed up just once. The genes are TRBV7-9 and TRBJ2-3; TRBD2 might be the D (5 bases). CDR1 SEHNR and CDR2 FQNEAQ come from the germline V gene (reference sequence). V was shortened by 3 bases and J by 6 bases, with 13 bases between the two germline ends. This CDR3 region has 14 residues. CDR3 residues: CASSFTLEEDTQYF. The CDR3 coding sequence is TGTGCCAGCAGCTTTACTCTGGAGGAGGATACGCAGTATTTT.

The CDR3 DNA reads as TGTGCCCCTGACACTGAAGCTTTCTTT. Residues: CAPDTEAFF. The J gene is TRBJ1-1, the V gene TRBV10-3, with unresolved D. The V gene's germline CDR1 is ENHRY and CDR2 SYGVKD. This CDR3 region has 9 residues. V lost 11 bases and J 3 bases, leaving 4 bases between the germline ends.

This rearrangement joins TRBV4-3 to TRBJ2-1, with 7 nucleotides matching TRBD2. The CDR3 has 15 amino acids. Germline V gives CDR1 LGHNA, CDR2 YSLEER. V gave up 0 bases and J gave up 4 bases; unmatched junction bases: 3. Here the CDR3 reads CASSQDQAGYNEQFF. The CDR3 region has the DNA TGCGCCAGCAGCCAAGATCAAGCGGGGTACAATGAGCAGTTCTTC.

The chain links TRBV7-3 to TRBJ2-3; TRBD2 matches at 11 bases. The junction had 3 bases not matched to a gene; V was cut back by 2 bases and J by 5 bases. The CDR3 is made up of 15 amino acids. CDR1 is SGHTA, CDR2 FQGTGA, per germline. The CDR3 region is CASSLELAGEDTQYF. The CDR3 DNA is TGTGCCAGCAGCTTAGAACTAGCGGGAGAAGATACGCAGTATTTT.

A few counts support this clone. This sequence joins TRBV11-2 and TRBJ2-2, with D possibly being TRBD2 (6 bases). Germline V lookup: CDR1 SGHAT, CDR2 FQNNGV. This CDR3 has 13 amino acids. V was pared by 1 base and J by 7 bases, with 7 bases between. The chain's CDR3 is CASSLGGDGELFF. CDR3 bases: TGTGCCAGCAGCTTAGGGGGGGACGGGGAGCTGTTTTTT.

This clone was detected only once. V usage is TRBV5-4 and J usage is TRBJ1-1; 7 nucleotides match TRBD1. CDR3 length: 14 residues. Germline values: CDR1 SGHNT, CDR2 YYREEE (reference sequence). The junction had 5 bases not matched to a gene; V was cut back by 1 base and J by 5 bases. The DNA of the CDR3 is TGTGCCAGCAGCTTGCCATTACAGGGGACTGAAGCTTTCTTT. Amino acids: CASSLPLQGTEAFF.

Note on this clone: At one end, the junction sequence differs from germline, possibly due to a read error. The J gene is TRBJ2-7, the V gene TRBV6-5; 8 nucleotides align to TRBD1. The CDR3 is 15 amino acids. The V gene's germline CDR1 is MNHEY and CDR2 SVGAGI. In nucleotides, the CDR3 is TGTGCCAGCAGTTACCGAAGACAGGGGTCCTCCGAGCAGTACTTC. Amino acids: CASSYRRQGSSEQYF.